A single sample gave rise to the 8 T cell receptor beta chains below, sequenced in a study of blood T cells in healthy people across ages. With a J-beta primer mix and a sample-barcoded 5' primer, a second PCR ran 7 to 11 cycles. TCRdb analysed the 5' RACE reads with MiXCR anew, one entry per CDR3 protein. Among 750,000 to 1,000,000 distinct CDR3 sequences, 25% to 35% were seen once, and the ten largest hold around 9.6%. These data were also filed under a second study, of T cells of mothers and their children.

Sequencing used blood. These receptors all come from a woman aged 40 to 55 in good health.

The chain carries TRBV19 and TRBJ2-7; no clear D. This CDR3 is built from 13 residues. The germline V gene encodes CDR1 LNHDA and CDR2 SQIVND (reference sequence). V shed 7 bases and J shed 2 bases, with 12 bases lying between them. The CDR3 sequence is CASTHPQTYEQYF. CDR3 nucleotides: TGTGCCAGTACGCATCCCCAAACCTACGAGCAGTACTTC. Complete variable domain (other parts from reference TRBV19 and TRBJ2-7): DGGITQSPKYLFRKEGQNVTLSCEQNLNHDAMYWYRQDPGQGLRLIYYSQIVNDFQKGDIAEGYSVSREKKESFPLTVTSAQKNPTAFYLCASTHPQTYEQYFGPGTRLTVT.

V usage is TRBV20-1 and J usage is TRBJ2-1, with D hard to call. This CDR3 is built from 14 residues. The V end lost 6 bases, the J end lost 0 bases, and 12 bases lay between the germline ends. CDR1 is DFQATT, CDR2 SNEGSKA, per germline (reference sequence). The CDR3 loop reads CSASLRVSYNEQFF. In nucleotides, the CDR3 is TGCAGTGCCTCCCTTCGGGTCTCCTACAATGAGCAGTTCTTC.

This clonotype was observed a few times. V is TRBV28 and J is TRBJ2-1; TRBD2 matches at 10 bases. This CDR3 has 17 residues. After removal of 5 bases from V and 7 bases from J, the junction contained 14 bases not matched to a gene. CDR1 and CDR2 from the germline V gene are MDHEN and SYDVKM. CDR3 sequence: CASSPLWPSGGGNEQFF. The CDR3 DNA is TGTGCCAGCAGTCCCCTTTGGCCCAGCGGGGGGGGGAATGAGCAGTTCTTC. The full variable domain, rest sourced from reference TRBV28 and TRBJ2-1, is DVKVTQSSRYLVKRTGEKVFLECVQDMDHENMFWYRQDPGLGLRLIYFSYDVKMKEKGDIPEGYSVSREKKERFSLILESASTNQTSMYLCASSPLWPSGGGNEQFFGPGTRLTVL.

This chain connects TRBV5-1 to TRBJ2-5; D is possibly TRBD1 or TRBD2 (6 bases each). The CDR3 runs to 14 residues. Germline V gene data show CDR1 as SGHRS and CDR2 as YFSETQ. V was shortened by 3 bases and J by 6 bases, with 15 bases between the two germline ends. The CDR3 sequence is CASSWGASRQTQYF. Written as DNA, the CDR3 is TGCGCCAGCAGCTGGGGGGCTAGCAGGCAGACCCAGTACTTC.

The genes are TRBV6-5 and TRBJ1-1, with 9 bases that match TRBD1. CDR1 and CDR2 from the germline V gene are MNHEY and SVGAGI. The length of the CDR3 is 15 residues. Losses at the gene ends were 7 bases for V and 0 bases for J; bases not matched to a gene: 6. DNA of the CDR3: TGTGCCAGCAAGACCGGGACAGGGATGAACACTGAAGCTTTCTTT. It encodes CASKTGTGMNTEAFF.

This clonotype has a count of ten or more. The J gene is TRBJ1-2, the V gene TRBV7-2; D gene ambiguous. Germline assignment: CDR1 SGHTA and CDR2 FQGNSA. The CDR3 totals 13 residues. V was trimmed by 0 bases and J by 8 bases, leaving 10 bases between them. The chain's CDR3 is CASSLAPFDGYTF. The DNA of the CDR3 is TGTGCCAGCAGCTTAGCCCCTTTTGACGGCTACACCTTC.

With regard to this clonotype: A read error is possible here, since a much larger clone lies one base away. The V call is TRBV27, the J call TRBJ1-1, with 7 bases matching TRBD1. Germline CDR1 is MNHEY and CDR2 is SMNVEV (reference sequence). The CDR3 runs 14 residues. CDR3 coding DNA: TGTGCCGGCAGTTGGGGACAGCTGAACACTGAAGCTTTCTTT. Translation: CAGSWGQLNTEAFF.

This clonotype was found once. The chain has TRBV30 and TRBJ2-5; tentative D call: TRBD2 (6 bases). The DNA end favors TRBJ2-7, so the J call may be wrong. Germline assignment: CDR1 GTSNPN and CDR2 SVGIG (reference sequence). CDR3 length: 14 residues. CDR3 amino acids: CAWSTGRWGDEQYF. The CDR3, as DNA: TGTGCCTGGAGTACGGGACGGTGGGGGGACGAGCAGTACTTC.